The clone carrying this TCR beta chain was observed a handful of times. These data belong to a study of blood T cell repertoires in COVID-19. Only in-frame clones appear in the TCRdb table, and some are missing; sequencing was by immunoSEQ multiplex PCR. The sample gives 70,000 to 90,000 clones, approximately 85% of which show up once; 8.5% to 10% is in the top ten. The sequence was collected from a man over 45 with COVID-19, enrolled during active disease. Sequences were obtained from peripheral blood.

This CDR3 reads CSVEDLAGRETQYF. The DNA of the CDR3 is TGCAGCGTTGAAGATTTGGCAGGGAGGGAGACCCAGTACTTC. J is TRBJ2-5 and V is TRBV29-1; tentatively, D is TRBD2 (6 bases). This CDR3 comprises 14 residues. Trimming took off 0 bases at V and 5 bases at J, with 13 bases between the two ends. The germline CDR1 and CDR2 sequences are SQVTM and ANQGSEA.